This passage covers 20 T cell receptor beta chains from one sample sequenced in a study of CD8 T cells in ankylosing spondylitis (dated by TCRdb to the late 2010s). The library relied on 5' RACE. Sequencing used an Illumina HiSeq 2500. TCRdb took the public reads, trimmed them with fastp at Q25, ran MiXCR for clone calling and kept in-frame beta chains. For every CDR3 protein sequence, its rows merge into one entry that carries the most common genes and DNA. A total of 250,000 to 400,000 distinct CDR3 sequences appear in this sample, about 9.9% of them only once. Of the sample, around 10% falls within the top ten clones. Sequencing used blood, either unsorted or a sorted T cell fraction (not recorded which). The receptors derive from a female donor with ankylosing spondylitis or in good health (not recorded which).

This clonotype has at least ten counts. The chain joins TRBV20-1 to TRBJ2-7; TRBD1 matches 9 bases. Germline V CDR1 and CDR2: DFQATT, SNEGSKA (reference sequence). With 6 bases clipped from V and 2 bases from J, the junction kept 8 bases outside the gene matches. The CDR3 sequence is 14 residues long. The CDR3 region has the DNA TGCAGTGCGAACCGGGACAGGGTGACCTACGAGCAGTACTTC. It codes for CSANRDRVTYEQYF.

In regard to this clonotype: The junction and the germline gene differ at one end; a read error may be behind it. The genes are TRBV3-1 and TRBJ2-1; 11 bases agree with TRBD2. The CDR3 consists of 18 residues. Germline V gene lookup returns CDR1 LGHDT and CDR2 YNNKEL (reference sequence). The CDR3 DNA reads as TGTGCCACCAGCCTAAGGGGACTAGCGGAGAGCTCCTACAATGAGCAGTTCTTC. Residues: CATSLRGLAESSYNEQFF.

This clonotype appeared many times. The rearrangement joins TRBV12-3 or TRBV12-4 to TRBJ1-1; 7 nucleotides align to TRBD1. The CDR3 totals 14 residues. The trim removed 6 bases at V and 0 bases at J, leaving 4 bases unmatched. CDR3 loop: CASSLGQLNTEAFF. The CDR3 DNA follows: TGTGCCAGCAGCCTGGGACAGTTGAACACTGAAGCTTTCTTT.

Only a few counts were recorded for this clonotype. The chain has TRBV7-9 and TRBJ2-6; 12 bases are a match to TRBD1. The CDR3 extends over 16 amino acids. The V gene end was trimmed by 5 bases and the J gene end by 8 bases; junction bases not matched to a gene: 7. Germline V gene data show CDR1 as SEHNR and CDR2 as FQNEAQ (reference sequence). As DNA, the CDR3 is TGTGCCAGCAGCCTGGGACAGGGGGCGCGGACCAACGTCCTGACTTTC. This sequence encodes CASSLGQGARTNVLTF.

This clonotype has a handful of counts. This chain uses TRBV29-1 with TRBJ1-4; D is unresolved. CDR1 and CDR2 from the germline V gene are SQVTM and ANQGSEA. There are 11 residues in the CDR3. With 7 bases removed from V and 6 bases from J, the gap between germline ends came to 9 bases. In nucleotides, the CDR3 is TGCAGCGCCATGTTGGATGAAAAACTGTTTTTT. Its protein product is CSAMLDEKLFF. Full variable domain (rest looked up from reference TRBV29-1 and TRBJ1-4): SAVISQKPSRDICQRGTSLTIQCQVDSQVTMMFWYRQQPGQSLTLIATANQGSEATYESGFVIDKFPISRPNLTFSTLTVSNMSPEDSSIYLCSAMLDEKLFFGSGTQLSVL.

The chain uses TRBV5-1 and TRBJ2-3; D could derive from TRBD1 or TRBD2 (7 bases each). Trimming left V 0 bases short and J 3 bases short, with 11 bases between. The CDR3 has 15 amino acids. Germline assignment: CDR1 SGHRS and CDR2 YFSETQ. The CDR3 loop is CASSLGQGGTDTQYF. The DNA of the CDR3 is TGCGCCAGCAGCTTGGGACAGGGAGGGACAGATACGCAGTATTTT.

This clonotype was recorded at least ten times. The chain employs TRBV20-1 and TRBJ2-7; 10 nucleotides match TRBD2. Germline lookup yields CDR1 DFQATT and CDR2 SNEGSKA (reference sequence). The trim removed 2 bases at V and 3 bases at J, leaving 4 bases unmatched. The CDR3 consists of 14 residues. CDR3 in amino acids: CSARWTSGGYEQYF. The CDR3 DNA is TGCAGTGCTAGATGGACTAGCGGAGGCTACGAGCAGTACTTC.

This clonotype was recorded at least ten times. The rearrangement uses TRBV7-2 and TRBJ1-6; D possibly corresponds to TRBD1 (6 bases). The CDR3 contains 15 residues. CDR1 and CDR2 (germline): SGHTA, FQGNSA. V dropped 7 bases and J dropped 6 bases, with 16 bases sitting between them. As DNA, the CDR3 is TGTGCCAGCACACCAGAGGGGGACGGTAATTCACCCCTCCACTTT. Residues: CASTPEGDGNSPLHF.

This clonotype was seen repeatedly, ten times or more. In nucleotides, the CDR3 is TGCAGTGCTCCGACTACCATCACTGAAGCTTTCTTT. It is translated as CSAPTTITEAFF. The chain joins TRBV20-1 to TRBJ1-1; D remains unclear. From germline, CDR1 is DFQATT and CDR2 SNEGSKA (reference sequence). This CDR3 contains 12 residues. V lost 5 bases, J lost 4 bases, and 11 bases lay in between.

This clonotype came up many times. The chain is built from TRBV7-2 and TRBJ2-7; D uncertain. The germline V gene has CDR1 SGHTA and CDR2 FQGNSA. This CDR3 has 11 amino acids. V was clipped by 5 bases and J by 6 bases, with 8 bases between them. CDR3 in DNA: TGTGCCAGCAGCGGCCTGGGCGAGCAGTACTTC. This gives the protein CASSGLGEQYF.

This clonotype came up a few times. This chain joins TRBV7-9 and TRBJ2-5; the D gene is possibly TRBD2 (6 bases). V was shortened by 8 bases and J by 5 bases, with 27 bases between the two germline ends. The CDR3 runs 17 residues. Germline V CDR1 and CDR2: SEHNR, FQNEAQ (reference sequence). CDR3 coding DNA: TGTGCCAGCGACCGGGGGAGTTTCGGTATGATGGGGGAGACCCAGTACTTC. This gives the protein CASDRGSFGMMGETQYF.

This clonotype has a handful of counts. The CDR3 loop is CSARARGPSTDTQYF. The CDR3 DNA reads TGCAGTGCTAGGGCGCGGGGACCCAGCACAGATACGCAGTATTTT. V gene TRBV20-1 combines with J gene TRBJ2-3, with TRBD2 as a possible D gene (6 bases). The CDR3 extends over 15 amino acids. Germline V gene lookup returns CDR1 DFQATT and CDR2 SNEGSKA (reference sequence). Trimming left V 3 bases short and J 0 bases short, with 13 bases between.

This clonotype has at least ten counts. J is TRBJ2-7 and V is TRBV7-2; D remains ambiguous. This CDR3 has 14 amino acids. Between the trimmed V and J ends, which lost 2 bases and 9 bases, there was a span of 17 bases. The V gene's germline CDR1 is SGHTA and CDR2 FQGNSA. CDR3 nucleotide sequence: TGTGCCAGCAGCTTAAAGCAGGACCACACACCGCAGTACTTC. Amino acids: CASSLKQDHTPQYF.

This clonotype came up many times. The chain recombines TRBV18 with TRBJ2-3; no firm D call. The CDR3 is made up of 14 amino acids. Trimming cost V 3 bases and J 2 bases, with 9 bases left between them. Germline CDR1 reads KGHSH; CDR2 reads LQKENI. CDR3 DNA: TGTGCCAGCTCACCTTCGGTTAACACAGATACGCAGTATTTT. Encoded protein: CASSPSVNTDTQYF.

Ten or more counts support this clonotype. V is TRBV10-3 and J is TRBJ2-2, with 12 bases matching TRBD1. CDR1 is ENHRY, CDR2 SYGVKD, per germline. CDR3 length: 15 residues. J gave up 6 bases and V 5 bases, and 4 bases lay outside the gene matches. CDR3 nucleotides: TGTGCCATCAGTTCGGGACAGGGGGCACCCGGGGAGCTGTTTTTT. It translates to CAISSGQGAPGELFF.

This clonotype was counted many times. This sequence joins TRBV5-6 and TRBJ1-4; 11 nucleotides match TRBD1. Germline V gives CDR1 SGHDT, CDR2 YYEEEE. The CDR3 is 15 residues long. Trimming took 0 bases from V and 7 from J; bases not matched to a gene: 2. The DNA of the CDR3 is TGTGCCAGCAGCTTGGGGACAGGGGGCGTTGAAAAACTGTTTTTT. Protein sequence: CASSLGTGGVEKLFF.

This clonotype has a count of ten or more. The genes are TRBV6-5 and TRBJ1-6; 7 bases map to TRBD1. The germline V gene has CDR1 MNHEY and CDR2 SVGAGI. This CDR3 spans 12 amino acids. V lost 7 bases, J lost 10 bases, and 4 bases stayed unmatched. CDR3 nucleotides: TGTGCCAGCAACGCAGGGGGATCACCCCTCCACTTT. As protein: CASNAGGSPLHF.

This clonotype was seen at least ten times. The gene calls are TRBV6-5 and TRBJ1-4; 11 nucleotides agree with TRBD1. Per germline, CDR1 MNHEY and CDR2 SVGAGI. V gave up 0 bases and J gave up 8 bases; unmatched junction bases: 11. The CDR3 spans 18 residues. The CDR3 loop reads CASSYSIPWGQGGEKLFF. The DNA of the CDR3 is TGTGCCAGCAGTTACTCGATTCCGTGGGGACAGGGGGGCGAAAAACTGTTTTTT.

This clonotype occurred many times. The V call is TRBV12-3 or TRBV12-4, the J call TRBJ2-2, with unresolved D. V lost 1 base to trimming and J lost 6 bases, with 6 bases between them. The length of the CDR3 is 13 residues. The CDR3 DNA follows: TGTGCCAGCAGTTTAGATAGACCCGGGGAGCTGTTTTTT. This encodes CASSLDRPGELFF.

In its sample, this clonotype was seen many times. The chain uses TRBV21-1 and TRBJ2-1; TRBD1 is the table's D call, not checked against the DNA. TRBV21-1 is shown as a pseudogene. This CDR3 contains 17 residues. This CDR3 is CASSNPLSVYSYNEQFF. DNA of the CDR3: TGTGCCAGCAGCAACCCCCTAAGCGTATACTCCTACAATGAGCAGTTCTTC.